This entry lists 22 T cell receptor beta chains sequenced from one sample in a study of cytomegalovirus exposure and HLA in healthy donors. The PCR employed 60 Vbeta primers together with 13 Jbeta primers. TCRdb's copy holds only in-frame clones and misses some; the assay was immunoSEQ multiplex PCR. The sample lists around 94,000 clones, approximately 80% occurring once. Sequencing was performed on PBMCs. These receptors all stem from a human donor in good health.

The chain has TRBV18 and TRBJ1-1; the D gene is possibly TRBD1 (6 bases). CDR1 is KGHSH, CDR2 LQKENI, per germline. This CDR3 comprises 11 residues. Trimming cost V 4 bases and J 8 bases, with 8 bases left between them. The chain's CDR3 is CASSLRGEAFF. The CDR3 bases are TGTGCCAGCTCACTCAGGGGAGAAGCTTTCTTT. Drawing the rest from reference TRBV18 and TRBJ1-1, the complete variable domain is NAGVMQNPRHLVRRRGQEARLRCSPMKGHSHVYWYRQLPEEGLKFMVYLQKENIIDESGMPKERFSAEFPKEGPSILRIQQVVRGDSAAYFCASSLRGEAFFGQGTRLTVV.

The chain uses TRBV19 and TRBJ1-5; no reliable D call. V lost 7 bases to trimming and J lost 0 bases, with 10 bases between them. Germline assignment: CDR1 LNHDA and CDR2 SQIVND (reference sequence). This CDR3 has 14 amino acids. CDR3 DNA: TGTGCCAGTACCCTTAGAGTTAGCAATCAGCCCCAGCATTTT. Protein: CASTLRVSNQPQHF. The full variable domain, its missing parts supplied by reference TRBV19 and TRBJ1-5, is DGGITQSPKYLFRKEGQNVTLSCEQNLNHDAMYWYRQDPGQGLRLIYYSQIVNDFQKGDIAEGYSVSREKKESFPLTVTSAQKNPTAFYLCASTLRVSNQPQHFGDGTRLSIL.

The chain links TRBV7-2 to TRBJ1-1, with 7 nucleotides matching TRBD1. The germline CDR1 and CDR2 sequences are SGHTA and FQGNSA. The CDR3 consists of 14 residues. V shed 1 base, J shed 9 bases, and the junction held 8 bases outside the gene matches. The CDR3 protein is CASSLGQGRGKAFF. Here the CDR3 DNA reads TGTGCCAGCAGCTTAGGACAGGGAAGGGGAAAAGCTTTCTTT.

The genes are TRBV7-7 and TRBJ1-4; 7 bases map to TRBD1. CDR1 and CDR2 from the germline V gene are SSHAT and FNYEAQ (reference sequence). The CDR3 contains 15 residues. Unmatched junction bases numbered 9, after V lost 5 bases and J lost 6 bases. The CDR3 DNA is TGTGCCAGCAGCCCGGGACAGAGATTGGATGAAAAACTGTTTTTT. Its translation is CASSPGQRLDEKLFF.

The chain has TRBV10-3 and TRBJ1-2; TRBD1 is a possible D gene (5 bases). The CDR3 runs 18 residues. The V gene's germline CDR1 is ENHRY and CDR2 SYGVKD. V gave up 0 bases and J gave up 3 bases, with 20 bases separating them. CDR3 region: CAISESQGMGRKDYGYTF. DNA for the CDR3: TGTGCCATCAGTGAGTCCCAGGGTATGGGCCGAAAGGACTATGGCTACACCTTC.

This clone was recorded only once. The rearrangement uses TRBV27 and TRBJ1-3, with TRBD1 as a possible D gene (5 bases). Germline CDR1 reads MNHEY; CDR2 reads SMNVEV (reference sequence). The CDR3 length is 14 residues. Trimming shortened V by 3 bases and J by 4 bases, and 10 bases separated the two germline ends. The CDR3 DNA follows: TGTGCCAGCAGTTTGGCGGGGCCCGGAAACACCATATATTTT. This codes for CASSLAGPGNTIYF.

V and J are TRBV4-1 and TRBJ1-2, with D unclear. Germline CDR1 MGHRA, CDR2 YSYEKL. The length of the CDR3 is 17 residues. V was shortened by 8 bases and J by 0 bases, with 22 bases between the two germline ends. The CDR3 here is CASRTVGSGITNYGYTF. CDR3 sequence (DNA): TGCGCCAGCCGCACGGTTGGTAGCGGCATTACTAACTATGGCTACACCTTC.

The genes are TRBV28 and TRBJ1-4, with D possibly being TRBD1 (6 bases). From germline, CDR1 is MDHEN and CDR2 SYDVKM. The CDR3 extends over 14 amino acids. V lost 8 bases and J 6 bases, leaving 16 bases between the germline ends. Here the CDR3 reads CASGVVTGYEKLFF. CDR3 coding DNA: TGTGCCAGCGGTGTAGTAACAGGGTATGAAAAACTGTTTTTT.

The chain has TRBV28 and TRBJ2-1; 11 positions match TRBD2. Germline CDR1 reads MDHEN; CDR2 reads SYDVKM. V trimming: 6 bases; J trimming: 5 bases; junction bases outside the gene matches: 18. The CDR3 consists of 19 residues. The CDR3 sequence is CASSPTSIAGGVSHNEQFF. In DNA form, the CDR3 reads TGTGCCAGCAGCCCAACGTCTATAGCGGGAGGGGTAAGCCACAATGAGCAGTTCTTC.

A word on this clone: The sample carries other DNA sequences with the same CDR3. The chain carries TRBV6-5 and TRBJ1-1; the match to TRBD1 covers 7 bases. CDR3 length: 15 amino acids. V gave up 7 bases and J gave up 0 bases; unmatched junction bases: 8. CDR1 and CDR2 (germline): MNHEY, SVGAGI. Here the CDR3 DNA reads TGTGCCAGCATACCGCCCAGGGGGGTGAACACTGAAGCTTTCTTT. Protein product: CASIPPRGVNTEAFF.

This clone was detected once. V gene TRBV9 combines with J gene TRBJ2-7; D is uncertain. The V and J ends lost 0 bases and 2 bases respectively, with 9 bases between them. CDR3 size: 14 residues. Germline V gives CDR1 SGDLS, CDR2 YYNGEE. For the CDR3, the DNA is TGTGCCAGCAGCGTAGATCAGGCCACCTACGAGCAGTACTTC. As protein: CASSVDQATYEQYF.

This rearrangement joins TRBV19 to TRBJ1-1, with TRBD1 matching 7 bases. The germline V gene has CDR1 LNHDA and CDR2 SQIVND (reference sequence). The length of the CDR3 is 13 residues. The junction had 7 bases not matched to a gene; V was cut back by 6 bases and J by 6 bases. For the CDR3, the DNA is TGTGCCAGTAGCCGACAGGGCGGCGCTGAAGCTTTCTTT. This encodes CASSRQGGAEAFF.

V and J are TRBV10-3 and TRBJ2-6, with 10 nucleotides matching TRBD2. The CDR3 totals 16 residues. CDR1 is ENHRY and CDR2 is SYGVKD in the germline V gene. V lost 4 bases and J lost 7; bases outside the gene matches: 7. The CDR3 DNA reads TGTGCCATCAGTGCCCTAGCGGGAGAGGGAGCCAACGTCCTGACTTTC. The encoded protein is CAISALAGEGANVLTF.

This chain connects TRBV4-3 to TRBJ1-3; no clear D. Trimming stripped 4 bases from V and 3 bases from J, with 10 bases between. Germline V gene lookup returns CDR1 LGHNA and CDR2 YSLEER. The CDR3 is 14 amino acids. CDR3 amino acids: CASSRTSGGNTIYF. The CDR3 DNA follows: TGCGCCAGCAGCCGTACTTCAGGTGGAAACACCATATATTTT.

The rearrangement uses TRBV11-3 and TRBJ2-2; TRBD1 might be the D (6 bases). Germline assignment: CDR1 SGHNT and CDR2 YENEEA. This CDR3 comprises 14 residues. V dropped 3 bases and J dropped 5 bases, with 10 bases sitting between them. The CDR3 is CASSFAGVTGELFF. CDR3 DNA: TGTGCCAGCAGCTTCGCAGGGGTAACCGGGGAGCTGTTTTTT.

The V call is TRBV5-1, the J call TRBJ2-5; 15 bases line up with TRBD2. The trim removed 4 bases at V and 3 bases at J, leaving 7 bases unmatched. Germline V lookup: CDR1 SGHRS, CDR2 YFSETQ. The CDR3 runs 17 residues. In DNA form, the CDR3 reads TGCGCCAGCAGCCCGCGGGGGACTAGCGGGGGGAAAGAGACCCAGTACTTC. Protein product: CASSPRGTSGGKETQYF.

V usage is TRBV2 and J usage is TRBJ2-1, with a weak D call TRBD1 (6 bases). V lost 3 bases and J 4 bases, leaving 10 bases between the germline ends. The CDR3 extends over 14 amino acids. In germline, CDR1 is SNHLY, CDR2 FYNNEI. As DNA, the CDR3 is TGTGCCAGCAGTGACACAACAGGGTACAATGAGCAGTTCTTC. Amino acids: CASSDTTGYNEQFF. Full variable domain (remainder filled in from reference TRBV2 and TRBJ2-1): EPEVTQTPSHQVTQMGQEVILRCVPISNHLYFYWYRQILGQKVEFLVSFYNNEISEKSEIFDDQFSVERPDGSNFTLKIRSTKLEDSAMYFCASSDTTGYNEQFFGPGTRLTVL.

The chain uses TRBV9 and TRBJ2-1; a possible D gene is TRBD2 (7 bases). V lost 0 bases, J lost 8 bases, and 9 bases lay in between. The germline V gene encodes CDR1 SGDLS and CDR2 YYNGEE. CDR3 length equals 13 residues. The chain's CDR3 is CASSVGEGDEQFF. CDR3 sequence (DNA): TGTGCCAGCAGCGTAGGGGAGGGGGATGAGCAGTTCTTC.

This chain links TRBV14 with TRBJ1-1; 9 bases are shared with TRBD1. Unmatched junction bases numbered 3, after V lost 3 bases and J lost 4 bases. This CDR3 has 14 residues. CDR1 SGHDN and CDR2 FVKESK come from the germline V gene. The CDR3 DNA reads TGTGCCAGCAGCCAGACAGGGGGATTCACTGAAGCTTTCTTT. This translates into CASSQTGGFTEAFF. Full variable domain (remainder filled in from reference TRBV14 and TRBJ1-1): EAGVTQFPSHSVIEKGQTVTLRCDPISGHDNLYWYRRVMGKEIKFLLHFVKESKQDESGMPNNRFLAERTGGTYSTLKVQPAELEDSGVYFCASSQTGGFTEAFFGQGTRLTVV.

This clone turned up a few times. The V gene is TRBV6-5, the J gene TRBJ1-3, with 9 nucleotides matching TRBD1. Germline loops: CDR1 MNHEY, CDR2 SVGAGI. The CDR3 extends over 14 amino acids. The V and J ends lost 6 bases and 7 bases, in that order; junction bases with no gene match: 7. The CDR3 loop reads CASSPQGARNTIYF. DNA of the CDR3: TGTGCCAGCAGCCCACAGGGGGCGAGGAACACCATATATTTT.

The gene calls are TRBV7-8 and TRBJ1-3; 8 bases map to TRBD1. The trim removed 5 bases at V and 0 bases at J, leaving 6 bases unmatched. CDR3 size: 16 residues. Germline V lookup: CDR1 SGHVS, CDR2 FQNEAQ. The CDR3 sequence: CASSRGQALSGNTIYF. The CDR3 DNA sequence: TGTGCCAGCAGCCGGGGACAGGCGCTCTCTGGAAACACCATATATTTT. The full variable domain, rest sourced from reference TRBV7-8 and TRBJ1-3, is GAGVSQSPRYKVAKRGQDVALRCDPISGHVSLFWYQQALGQGPEFLTYFQNEAQLDKSGLPSDRFFAERPEGSVSTLKIQRTQQEDSAVYLCASSRGQALSGNTIYFGEGSWLTVV.

The V call is TRBV5-4, the J call TRBJ2-7; the D gene is possibly TRBD1 (6 bases). Trimming removed 2 bases from V and 0 bases from J, with 15 bases in between. Germline V gene lookup returns CDR1 SGHNT and CDR2 YYREEE (reference sequence). The CDR3 has 16 amino acids. This CDR3 reads CASSFWGTSTSYEQYF. CDR3 DNA: TGTGCCAGCAGCTTTTGGGGGACATCAACCTCCTACGAGCAGTACTTC.